A single sample gave rise to the 14 T cell receptor beta chains below, sequenced in a study of cytomegalovirus exposure and HLA in healthy donors. The assay was immunoSEQ multiplex PCR, and TCRdb's table has in-frame clones only and misses some. The profile covers more than 95,000 clones, with about 87% appearing a single time and 1.5% to 2% taken by the ten largest. Sequences were obtained from PBMCs. These receptors came from a man aged 18 to 29 in good health and CMV-seronegative.

The CDR3 reads CASSLNRGGNGYTF. CDR3 DNA: TGTGCCAGCAGCCTAAACAGGGGTGGAAATGGCTACACCTTC. The gene calls are TRBV27 and TRBJ1-2; TRBD1 aligns across 7 bases. V lost 6 bases and J lost 6; bases outside the gene matches: 10. The germline CDR1 and CDR2 sequences are MNHEY and SMNVEV (reference sequence). The CDR3 length is 14 residues.

V gene TRBV4-1 combines with J gene TRBJ1-1; no firm D call. The CDR3 length is 14 residues. Germline V lookup: CDR1 MGHRA, CDR2 YSYEKL. Trimming removed 8 bases at V and 6 bases at J, with 19 bases between. CDR3 in amino acids: CASGLRERRAEAFF. The CDR3, as DNA: TGCGCCAGCGGTCTTCGGGAGCGTAGGGCTGAAGCTTTCTTT.

This clone was seen more than once but under ten times. This chain joins TRBV30 and TRBJ1-2, with a weak D call TRBD1 (5 bases). V lost 4 bases and J lost 0, with 15 bases in between. Germline V gives CDR1 GTSNPN, CDR2 SVGIG (reference sequence). The CDR3 contains 15 residues. This chain's CDR3 is CAWTFQTVTNYGYTF. CDR3 bases: TGTGCCTGGACGTTCCAGACAGTAACTAACTATGGCTACACCTTC. Full variable domain (remainder filled in from reference TRBV30 and TRBJ1-2): SQTIHQWPATLVQPVGSPLSLECTVEGTSNPNLYWYRQAAGRGLQLLFYSVGIGQISSEVPQNLSASRPQDRQFILSSKKLLLSDSGFYLCAWTFQTVTNYGYTFGSGTRLTVV.

The chain carries TRBV9 and TRBJ2-3; 9 bases agree with TRBD2. Germline V lookup: CDR1 SGDLS, CDR2 YYNGEE. Trimming removed 4 bases from V and 0 bases from J; junction bases left unmatched: 3. This CDR3 has 15 amino acids. CDR3 nucleotide sequence: TGTGCCAGCAGCACAACTAGCGGGAGCACAGATACGCAGTATTTT. The encoded protein is CASSTTSGSTDTQYF. Full variable domain (remainder filled in from reference TRBV9 and TRBJ2-3): DSGVTQTPKHLITATGQRVTLRCSPRSGDLSVYWYQQSLDQGLQFLIQYYNGEERAKGNILERFSAQQFPDLHSELNLSSLELGDSALYFCASSTTSGSTDTQYFGPGTRLTVL.

V usage is TRBV5-4 and J usage is TRBJ2-5; the D gene is possibly TRBD2 (6 bases). The ends were cut back, 0 bases at V and 7 bases at J, with 19 bases in the middle. The CDR3 totals 16 residues. Per germline, CDR1 SGHNT and CDR2 YYREEE (reference sequence). Written as DNA, the CDR3 is TGTGCCAGCAGCTTGGGTTTCGAGGGAGGCCGGGGGACCCAGTACTTC. Residues: CASSLGFEGGRGTQYF.

The V call is TRBV7-9, the J call TRBJ2-1, with TRBD2 matching over 10 bases. From germline, CDR1 is SEHNR and CDR2 FQNEAQ (reference sequence). V lost 3 bases and J lost 9; bases outside the gene matches: 8. This CDR3 is 15 amino acids long. Written as DNA, the CDR3 is TGTGCCAGCAGCTTCCTAGCGGGAGCGGATGCTGAGCAGTTCTTC. Its translation is CASSFLAGADAEQFF.

In nucleotides, the CDR3 is TGTGCCAGCAGTTTATGGGGGGGTCAAGAGACCCAGTACTTC. It is translated as CASSLWGGQETQYF. The chain uses TRBV28 and TRBJ2-5; a possible D gene is TRBD2 (6 bases). Looked up from germline, CDR1 is MDHEN and CDR2 is SYDVKM. Trimming took off 0 bases at V and 2 bases at J, with 7 bases between the two ends. This CDR3 is 14 amino acids long.

V and J are TRBV6-5 and TRBJ1-1, with TRBD1 matching 8 bases. After removal of 6 bases from V and 4 bases from J, the junction contained 10 bases not matched to a gene. This CDR3 region has 15 residues. Germline V gives CDR1 MNHEY, CDR2 SVGAGI. The CDR3 protein is CASSHGQGISTEAFF. The CDR3 region has the DNA TGTGCCAGCAGCCACGGACAGGGAATCTCCACTGAAGCTTTCTTT.

The V and J genes are TRBV5-5 and TRBJ2-7; D uncertain. The germline CDR1 and CDR2 sequences are SGHKS and YYEKEE (reference sequence). The CDR3 extends over 13 amino acids. Trimming shortened V by 0 bases and J by 3 bases, and 7 bases separated the two germline ends. The CDR3 bases are TGTGCCAGCAGCTTGGCCACTATCTACGAGCAGTACTTC. Its translation is CASSLATIYEQYF.

CDR3: CASSLRQEFTDTQYF. The CDR3 coding sequence is TGCGCCAGCAGCTTGAGGCAGGAATTCACAGATACGCAGTATTTT. The chain employs TRBV5-1 and TRBJ2-3, with D uncertain. The germline CDR1 and CDR2 sequences are SGHRS and YFSETQ. This CDR3 comprises 15 residues. The ends were cut back, 1 base at V and 2 bases at J, with 11 bases in the middle. Looking up the rest from reference TRBV5-1 and TRBJ2-3 gives the full variable domain: KAGVTQTPRYLIKTRGQQVTLSCSPISGHRSVSWYQQTPGQGLQFLFEYFSETQRNKGNFPGRFSGRQFSNSRSEMNVSTLELGDSALYLCASSLRQEFTDTQYFGPGTRLTVL.

The DNA of the CDR3 is TGCAGCGTTGTCGGGGGACGGGTCGTGGACACTGAAGCTTTCTTT. Its translation: CSVVGGRVVDTEAFF. The chain carries TRBV29-1 and TRBJ1-1; weak D call: TRBD1 (5 bases). Germline loops: CDR1 SQVTM, CDR2 ANQGSEA. The CDR3 has 15 residues. V shed 4 bases and J shed 3 bases, with 18 bases lying between them.

The chain is built from TRBV7-2 and TRBJ1-1; D uncertain. Trimming removed 3 bases at V and 1 base at J, with 12 bases between. CDR1 and CDR2 (germline): SGHTA, FQGNSA. The CDR3 runs to 15 residues. CDR3 sequence (DNA): TGTGCCAGCAGCTTTTACAGACAATCGAACACTGAAGCTTTCTTT. This translates into CASSFYRQSNTEAFF.

The V and J genes are TRBV28 and TRBJ1-6; D may be TRBD1 (6 bases). This CDR3 is built from 15 residues. Germline V CDR1 and CDR2: MDHEN, SYDVKM. Trimming took 2 bases from V and 5 from J, leaving 10 bases between them. The CDR3 DNA reads as TGTGCCAGCAGTTTACGGGGGGCGAATAATTCACCCCTCCACTTT. This encodes CASSLRGANNSPLHF.

The V and J genes are TRBV11-2 and TRBJ2-2; the D gene is possibly TRBD1 (6 bases). The CDR3 runs 14 residues. Looked up from germline, CDR1 is SGHAT and CDR2 is FQNNGV. Between the trimmed V and J ends, which lost 5 bases and 3 bases, there was a span of 10 bases. The CDR3 region has the DNA TGTGCCAGCAGCGTACAGGGTTACACCGGGGAGCTGTTTTTT. Residues: CASSVQGYTGELFF.